Each of the 13 T cell receptor beta chains below was sequenced from the same sample in a study of shared clonotypes between healthy human individuals. TCRdb keeps only in-frame clones here, not all; method: immunoSEQ multiplex PCR. The sample carries 1,400,000 or so clones, about 98.5% recorded once. Sequenced sample: naive CD4+ T cells sorted from blood. The subset: CD45RA+ positively selected. The receptors were sampled from a man aged 25-45 years in good health.

The chain couples TRBV29-1 to TRBJ2-7, with 12 bases aligning to TRBD2. The CDR3 totals 15 residues. V lost 6 bases and J lost 2; bases outside the gene matches: 8. Looked up from germline, CDR1 is SQVTM and CDR2 is ANQGSEA. CDR3 region: CSVVPGLAGPYEQYF. Written as DNA, the CDR3 is TGCAGCGTGGTCCCGGGACTAGCGGGCCCCTACGAGCAGTACTTC.

This clone appeared once. The chain has TRBV5-4 and TRBJ1-2; 7 bases are shared with TRBD1. The CDR3 sequence is 15 residues long. V dropped 0 bases and J dropped 6; count of bases not matched to a gene: 8. Per germline, CDR1 SGHNT and CDR2 YYREEE (reference sequence). CDR3 residues: CASSLVTTGADGYTF. DNA of the CDR3: TGTGCCAGCAGCTTGGTAACAACAGGGGCAGATGGCTACACCTTC.

As concerns this clone: One end of the junction is discordant with germline, which a read error may explain. The rearrangement uses TRBV28 and TRBJ1-2, with D perhaps matching TRBD1 (5 bases). Germline CDR1 MDHEN, CDR2 SYDVKM. The CDR3 is 12 residues long. CDR3 loop: CASSSTPGRRRF. The CDR3 nucleotides read TGTGCCAGCAGCAGTACTCCGGGACGACGCCGTTTC.

This rearrangement joins TRBV11-2 to TRBJ1-1; D gene uncertain. Per the germline V gene, CDR1 is SGHAT and CDR2 is FQNNGV. Trimming stripped 2 bases from V and 1 base from J, with 11 bases between. The CDR3 sequence is 15 residues long. The DNA of the CDR3 is TGTGCCAGCAGCTTACGGCGGAGTGGGAACACTGAAGCTTTCTTT. It specifies CASSLRRSGNTEAFF.

The CDR3 is CASSEKRGQGMGQPQHF. The CDR3 region has the DNA TGTGCCAGCAGTGAAAAACGAGGGCAGGGGATGGGACAGCCCCAGCATTTT. The chain is built from TRBV6-1 and TRBJ1-5; maybe TRBD1 (6 bases). Germline V gene data show CDR1 as MNHNS and CDR2 as SASEGT. V was trimmed by 2 bases and J by 7 bases, leaving 21 bases between them. This CDR3 has 17 amino acids.

Regarding this clone: The sample carries other DNA sequences with the same CDR3. This chain joins TRBV5-1 and TRBJ2-1; D unclear. Germline CDR1 reads SGHRS; CDR2 reads YFSETQ. The CDR3 consists of 13 residues. Trimming removed 0 bases at V and 2 bases at J, with 3 bases between. CDR3 in amino acids: CASSLGTYNEQFF. The CDR3 DNA reads TGCGCCAGCAGCTTGGGCACCTACAATGAGCAGTTCTTC.

The chain employs TRBV29-1 and TRBJ1-5; D is uncertain. The germline V gene has CDR1 SQVTM and CDR2 ANQGSEA. Trimming left V 4 bases short and J 3 bases short, with 16 bases between. This CDR3 region has 15 residues. The CDR3 nucleotides are TGCAGCGTTGTGGTTGGGGTCGCGTCCAATCAGCCCCAGCATTTT. Amino acid sequence: CSVVVGVASNQPQHF. Using reference TRBV29-1 and TRBJ1-5 for the parts outside the CDR3, the full variable domain is SAVISQKPSRDICQRGTSLTIQCQVDSQVTMMFWYRQQPGQSLTLIATANQGSEATYESGFVIDKFPISRPNLTFSTLTVSNMSPEDSSIYLCSVVVGVASNQPQHFGDGTRLSIL.

J is TRBJ1-1 and V is TRBV6-5; no clear D gene. Germline lookup yields CDR1 MNHEY and CDR2 SVGAGI. The germline V and J ends were trimmed by 2 bases and 7 bases, with 8 bases remaining between them. This CDR3 has 12 residues. CDR3 DNA sequence: TGTGCCAGCAGTTACCCGTCGAGTGAAGCTTTCTTT. Amino acid sequence: CASSYPSSEAFF.

V gene TRBV9 combines with J gene TRBJ2-7, with D unresolved. Germline CDR1 and CDR2: SGDLS and YYNGEE. CDR3 length equals 12 residues. Trimming removed 3 bases at V and 3 bases at J, with 7 bases between. For the CDR3, the DNA is TGTGCCAGCAGCGCCACCCTCTACGAGCAGTACTTC. It specifies CASSATLYEQYF.

The CDR3 is CASRLSSGSKYEQYF. The CDR3 nucleotides read TGTGCCAGCAGGCTGTCTAGCGGGAGTAAATACGAGCAGTACTTC. The gene calls are TRBV11-2 and TRBJ2-7, with TRBD2 identical over 10 bases. The germline V gene has CDR1 SGHAT and CDR2 FQNNGV. The junction had 9 bases not matched to a gene; V was cut back by 6 bases and J by 4 bases. The length of the CDR3 is 15 residues.

The chain employs TRBV18 and TRBJ1-2; D call uncertain. Germline CDR1 is KGHSH and CDR2 is LQKENI. Between the trimmed V and J ends, which lost 7 bases and 4 bases, there was a span of 19 bases. The CDR3 contains 15 residues. CDR3 sequence reads: CASLPTPASAYGYTF. The DNA for the CDR3 is TGTGCCAGCTTACCGACCCCTGCATCCGCCTATGGCTACACCTTC.

This chain joins TRBV2 and TRBJ1-5, with D hard to call. Germline CDR1 SNHLY, CDR2 FYNNEI. This CDR3 contains 14 residues. V lost 7 bases to trimming and J lost 1 base, with 11 bases between them. The CDR3 here is CASKNTVSNQPQHF. CDR3 in DNA: TGTGCCAGCAAAAACACAGTAAGCAATCAGCCCCAGCATTTT.

The chain is built from TRBV21-1 and TRBJ1-1; TRBD1 reflects the table's D call only, with no check against the DNA. TRBV21-1 is a documented pseudogene. The CDR3 contains 21 residues. The CDR3 loop reads CASSKAMIRTLDRGPNTKAFF. The CDR3 DNA reads TGTGCCAGCAGCAAAGCTATGATAAGGACCCTGGACAGGGGACCGAACACTAAAGCTTTCTTT.